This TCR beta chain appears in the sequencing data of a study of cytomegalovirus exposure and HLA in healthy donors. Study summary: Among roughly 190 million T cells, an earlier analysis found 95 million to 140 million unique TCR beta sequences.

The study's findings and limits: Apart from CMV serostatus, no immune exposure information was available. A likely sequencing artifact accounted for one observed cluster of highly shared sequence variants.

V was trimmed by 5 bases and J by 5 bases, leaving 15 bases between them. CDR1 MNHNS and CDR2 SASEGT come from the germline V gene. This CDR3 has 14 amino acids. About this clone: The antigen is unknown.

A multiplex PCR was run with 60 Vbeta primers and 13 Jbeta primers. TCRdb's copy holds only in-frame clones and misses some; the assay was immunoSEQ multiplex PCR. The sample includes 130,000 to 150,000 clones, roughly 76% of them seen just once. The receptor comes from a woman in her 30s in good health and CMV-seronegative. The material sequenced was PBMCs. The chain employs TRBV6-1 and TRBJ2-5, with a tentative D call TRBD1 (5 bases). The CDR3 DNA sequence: TGTGCCAGCAGTTTTGACAGATCTGGGGAGACCCAGTACTTC. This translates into CASSFDRSGETQYF.